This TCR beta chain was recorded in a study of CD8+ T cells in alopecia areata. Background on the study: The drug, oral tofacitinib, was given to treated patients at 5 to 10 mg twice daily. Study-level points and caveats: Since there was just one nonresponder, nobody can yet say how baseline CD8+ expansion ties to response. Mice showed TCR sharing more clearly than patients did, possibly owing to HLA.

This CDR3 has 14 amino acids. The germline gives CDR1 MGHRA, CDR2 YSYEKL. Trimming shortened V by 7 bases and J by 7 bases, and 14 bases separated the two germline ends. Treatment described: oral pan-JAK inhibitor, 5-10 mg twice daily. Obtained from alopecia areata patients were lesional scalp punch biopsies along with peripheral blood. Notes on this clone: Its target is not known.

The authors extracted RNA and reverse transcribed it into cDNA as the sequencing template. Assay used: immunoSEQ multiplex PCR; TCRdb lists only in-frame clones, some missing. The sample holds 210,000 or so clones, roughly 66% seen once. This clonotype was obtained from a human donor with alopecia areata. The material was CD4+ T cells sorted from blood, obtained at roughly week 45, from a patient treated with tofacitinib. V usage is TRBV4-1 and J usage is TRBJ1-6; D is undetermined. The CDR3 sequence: CASTHLKRNSPLHF. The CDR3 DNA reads TGCGCCAGCACGCACCTAAAGAGGAATTCACCCCTCCACTTT.